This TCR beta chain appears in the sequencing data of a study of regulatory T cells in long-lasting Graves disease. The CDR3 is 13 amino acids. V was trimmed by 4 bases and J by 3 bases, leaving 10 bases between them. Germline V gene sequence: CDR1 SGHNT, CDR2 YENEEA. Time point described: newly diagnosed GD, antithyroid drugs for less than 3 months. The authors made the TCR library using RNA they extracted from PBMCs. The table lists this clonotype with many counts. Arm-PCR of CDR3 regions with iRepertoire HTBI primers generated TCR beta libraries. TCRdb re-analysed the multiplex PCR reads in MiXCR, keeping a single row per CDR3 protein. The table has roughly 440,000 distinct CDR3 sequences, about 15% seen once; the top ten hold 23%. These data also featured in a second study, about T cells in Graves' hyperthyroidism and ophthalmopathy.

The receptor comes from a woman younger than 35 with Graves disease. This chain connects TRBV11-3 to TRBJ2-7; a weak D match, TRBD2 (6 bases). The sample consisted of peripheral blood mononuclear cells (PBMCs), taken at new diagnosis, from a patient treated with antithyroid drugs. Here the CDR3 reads CASSSNSGYEQYF. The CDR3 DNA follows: TGTGCCAGCAGCTCAAATAGCGGCTACGAGCAGTACTTC.